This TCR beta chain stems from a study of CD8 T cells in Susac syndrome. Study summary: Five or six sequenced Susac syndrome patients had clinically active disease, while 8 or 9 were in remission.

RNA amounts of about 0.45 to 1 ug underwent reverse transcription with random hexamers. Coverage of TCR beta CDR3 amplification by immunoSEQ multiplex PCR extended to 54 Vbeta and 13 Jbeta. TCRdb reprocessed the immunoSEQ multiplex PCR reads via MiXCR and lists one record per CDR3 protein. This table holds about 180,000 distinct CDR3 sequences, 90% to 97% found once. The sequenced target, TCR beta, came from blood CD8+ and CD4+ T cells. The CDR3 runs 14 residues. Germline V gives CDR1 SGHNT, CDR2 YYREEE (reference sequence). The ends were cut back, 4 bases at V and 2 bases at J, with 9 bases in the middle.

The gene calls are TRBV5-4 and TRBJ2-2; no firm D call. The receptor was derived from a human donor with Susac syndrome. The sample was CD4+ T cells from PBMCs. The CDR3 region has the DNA TGTGCCAGCAGCCCCGATACTAACACCGGGGAGCTGTTTTTT. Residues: CASSPDTNTGELFF.